This is a list of T cell receptor beta chains from one sample in a study of T cell responses to AZD1222 COVID-19 vaccine. Some clones are missing from TCRdb's copy, which holds only in-frame ones; the method was immunoSEQ multiplex PCR. The table includes more than 95,000 clones, approximately 86% detected once. The source material was peripheral blood, sampled 28 days after the second dose of the MenACWY control vaccine. The source is an adult who received the MenACWY meningococcal vaccine as a control. Both conserved end residues are part of each CDR3. A D gene is named only where the DNA matches it firmly.

TRBD1,TRBJ2-7,TRBV11-2,CASTGTDPYEQYF,TGTGCCAGCACCGGGACAGACCCCTACGAGCAGTACTTC
NA,TRBJ2-5,TRBV19,CASSPRTTAETQYF,TGTGCCAGTAGTCCCCGGACCACGGCAGAGACCCAGTACTTC
TRBD1,TRBJ2-5,TRBV19,CASSLIRDRENNQETQYF,TGTGCCAGTAGTTTAATCCGGGACAGGGAAAATAACCAAGAGACCCAGTACTTC
NA,TRBJ2-5,TRBV4-2,CASSRGEGLGETQYF,TGTGCCAGCAGCCGCGGTGAGGGGCTAGGGGAGACCCAGTACTTC
TRBD2,TRBJ2-7,TRBV7-9,CASSLDGGSAYEQYF,TGTGCCAGCAGCTTAGACGGGGGGTCGGCCTACGAGCAGTACTTC
NA,TRBJ1-6,TRBV6-1,CASSERYRNSPLHF,TGTGCCAGCAGTGAACGGTACCGGAATTCACCCCTCCACTTT
NA,TRBJ2-2,TRBV18,CASSDTGELFF,TGTGCCAGCTCGGACACCGGGGAGCTGTTTTTT
NA,TRBJ2-5,TRBV28,CASSPWGGRQTQYF,TGTGCCAGCAGCCCTTGGGGGGGCCGCCAGACCCAGTACTTC
TRBD1,TRBJ1-1,TRBV18,CASSPTGADTEAFF,TGTGCCAGCTCGCCGACAGGGGCGGACACTGAAGCTTTCTTT
NA,TRBJ2-3,TRBV30,CAWSVGRTQYF,TGTGCCTGGAGTGTCGGCAGGACGCAGTATTTT
NA,TRBJ2-2,TRBV7-9,CASSTRDQNTGELFF,TGTGCCAGCAGCACCCGGGACCAGAACACCGGGGAGCTGTTTTTT
NA,TRBJ1-4,TRBV24-1,CATSPYGEKLFF,TGTGCCACCAGCCCGTACGGTGAAAAACTGTTTTTT
NA,TRBJ2-3,TRBV18,CASSPPVSTDTQYF,TGTGCCAGCTCACCACCGGTCTCCACAGATACGCAGTATTTT
NA,TRBJ1-1,TRBV19,CASTLQGRLTEAFF,TGTGCCAGTACCCTACAGGGTAGGCTCACTGAAGCTTTCTTT
NA,TRBJ1-2,TRBV14,CASSQDYPGQGLFYGYTF,TGTGCCAGCAGCCAAGATTATCCGGGGCAGGGCCTCTTCTATGGCTACACCTTC
TRBD1,TRBJ2-5,TRBV3-1/TRBV3-2,CASSQANRGETQYF,TGTGCCAGCAGCCAAGCTAACAGGGGAGAGACCCAGTACTTC
TRBD1,TRBJ1-1,TRBV5-4,CASSPDRGRVAFF,TGTGCCAGCAGCCCGGACAGGGGGCGCGTAGCTTTCTTT
NA,TRBJ2-2,TRBV4-2,CASSQKVGGTTGELFF,TGTGCCAGCAGCCAAAAAGTCGGGGGCACCACCGGGGAGCTGTTTTTT